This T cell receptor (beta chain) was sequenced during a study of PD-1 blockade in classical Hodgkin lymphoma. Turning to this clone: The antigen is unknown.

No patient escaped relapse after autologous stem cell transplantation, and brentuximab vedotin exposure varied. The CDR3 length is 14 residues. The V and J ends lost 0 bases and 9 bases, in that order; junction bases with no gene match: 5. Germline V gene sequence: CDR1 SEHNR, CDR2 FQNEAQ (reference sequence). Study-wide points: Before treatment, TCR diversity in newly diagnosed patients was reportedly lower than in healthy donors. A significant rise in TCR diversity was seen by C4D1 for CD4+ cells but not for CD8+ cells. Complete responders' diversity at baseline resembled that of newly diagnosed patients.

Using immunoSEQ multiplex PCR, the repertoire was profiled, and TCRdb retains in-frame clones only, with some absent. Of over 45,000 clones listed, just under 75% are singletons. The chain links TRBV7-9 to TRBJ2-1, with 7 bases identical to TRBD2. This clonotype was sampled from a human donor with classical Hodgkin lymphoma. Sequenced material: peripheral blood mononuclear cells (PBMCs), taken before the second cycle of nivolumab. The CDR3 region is CASSLAGGQGEQFF. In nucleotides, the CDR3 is TGTGCCAGCAGCTTAGCGGGAGGGCAGGGTGAGCAGTTCTTC.